This is a list of T cell receptor beta chains from one sample in a study of OX40 agonist ivuxolimab in advanced cancers. Sequencing used immunoSEQ multiplex PCR; TCRdb keeps in-frame clones, though not all of them. Among about 90,000 clones listed, approximately 91% were seen once. Material: CD4+ or CD8+ T cells sorted from blood, obtained in a trial of the OX40 agonist ivuxolimab. The receptors were sampled from an adult with an advanced solid tumor such as melanoma, head and neck, liver or kidney cancer. Each CDR3 is given with its conserved first and last residue. The D gene is left open where the match is weak. Some rows have no size entry. The others give once, few or many, or a class for an expanded clone.

>NA|TRBJ2-7|TRBV14|TRBD2
TGTGCCAGCAGCCAGATCGGGGGGTTCTCCGAGCAGTACTTC
CASSQIGGFSEQYF
>NA|TRBJ2-5|TRBV9|NA
TGTGCCAGCAGCGTATCCTACACCCCAGCCCAAGAGACCCAGTACTTC
CASSVSYTPAQETQYF
>few|TRBJ1-1|TRBV28|NA
TGTGCCAGTAGGGGGGGACTGATGAACACTGAAGCTTTCTTT
CASRGGLMNTEAFF
>NA|TRBJ2-2|TRBV7-8|TRBD2
TGTGCCTCCCGGGGGGGGGCGCGGACCGGGGAGCTGTTTTTT
CASRGGARTGELFF
>NA|TRBJ2-7|TRBV28|TRBD1
TGTGCCAGCAGGGAAGGGGGCAGGGGGCAGTACTTC
CASREGGRGQYF
>NA|TRBJ1-3|TRBV5-1|NA
TGCGCCAGCAGCCGCGACGGGGGGGCTGGAAACACCATATATTTT
CASSRDGGAGNTIYF
>NA|TRBJ2-3|TRBV19|NA
TGTGCCAGTAGTAATTTCCGGGAGACTATGACAGATACGCAGTATTTT
CASSNFRETMTDTQYF
>NA|TRBJ2-7|TRBV28|NA
TGTGCCAGCAGTCTCAGGGGCTACGAGCAGTACTTC
CASSLRGYEQYF
>NA|TRBJ1-2|TRBV5-1|NA
TGCGCCAGCAGCTTGGGGAACAGCCTACCGGGGGGCTACACCTTC
CASSLGNSLPGGYTF
>NA|TRBJ1-2|TRBV7-9|NA
TGTGCCAGCAGCTTAGAAGGGCGAGTTGGCTACACCTTC
CASSLEGRVGYTF
>NA|TRBJ2-1|TRBV7-2|TRBD2
TGTGCCAGCTTTCTCCGACCTAGCGGGATTTACAATGAGCAGTTCTTC
CASFLRPSGIYNEQFF
>NA|TRBJ1-4|TRBV28|TRBD1
TGTGCCAGCAGTTTACCATTCGGGACAGGTGCTGAAAAACTGTTTTTT
CASSLPFGTGAEKLFF
>NA|TRBJ2-3|TRBV18|NA
TGTGCCAGCTCACCTACCCACCGGGGCGGGGCCCTCACAGATACGCAGTATTTT
CASSPTHRGGALTDTQYF
>NA|TRBJ2-5|TRBV11-2|NA
TGTGCCAGCAGCTTACTGACTTTACAAGAGACCCAGTACTTC
CASSLLTLQETQYF
>NA|TRBJ2-5|TRBV28|NA
TGTGCCAGCAGTAAGCGGGAGACCCAGTACTTC
CASSKRETQYF
>NA|TRBJ2-2|TRBV7-3|TRBD2
TGTGCCAGCAGCCCGACTAGCGCCAGCACCGGGGAGCTGTTTTTT
CASSPTSASTGELFF
>NA|TRBJ1-1|TRBV5-4|TRBD1
TGTGCCAGCTCGGCGGACAGGGTATCTACAGTAGCTTTCTTT
CASSADRVSTVAFF
>NA|TRBJ2-5|TRBV10-2|TRBD1
TGCGCCAGCAGTCGTAACAGGGGGTTGGAGACCCAGTACTTC
CASSRNRGLETQYF
>NA|TRBJ2-7|TRBV5-1|NA
TGCGCCAGCAGCTTGGCGGGGGGCATTGGCTCCTACGAGCAGTACTTC
CASSLAGGIGSYEQYF
>NA|TRBJ2-7|TRBV5-4|TRBD1
TGTGCCAGCAGCCCGCCTAGGGGACAGGGTTCCTACGAGCAGTACTTC
CASSPPRGQGSYEQYF
>few|TRBJ1-5|TRBV6-5|NA
TGTGCCAGCAGTTACCTGGGAGGGCCCCAGCATTTT
CASSYLGGPQHF
>NA|TRBJ2-2|TRBV15|NA
TGTGCCACCAGCAGAGACAGGGACGGCGGGGAGCTGTTTTTT
CATSRDRDGGELFF
>NA|TRBJ2-4|TRBV4-3|NA
TGCGCCAGCAGCCAAGACGTAGCCAAAAACATTCAGTACTTC
CASSQDVAKNIQYF
>NA|TRBJ2-7|TRBV15|NA
TGTGCCACCAGCAGAGGACTGAACTACGAGCAGTACTTC
CATSRGLNYEQYF
>NA|TRBJ2-1|TRBV15|TRBD2
TGTGCCACCAGCCTCGGGAGGCCAGGTTACAATGAGCAGTTCTTC
CATSLGRPGYNEQFF
>NA|TRBJ2-1|TRBV7-3|NA
TGTGCCAGCAGCTTAGAACAAAACAATGAGCAGTTCTTC
CASSLEQNNEQFF
>NA|TRBJ2-3|TRBV7-9|NA
TGTGCCAGCAGCTCCCGCGCGGGGCGCACAGATACGCAGTATTTT
CASSSRAGRTDTQYF
>NA|TRBJ2-7|TRBV9|TRBD1
TGTGCCAGCAGCCTCAGGACAGGGGACGAGCAGTACTTC
CASSLRTGDEQYF
>NA|TRBJ2-1|TRBV19|NA
TGTGCCACCCAGGGAGGGCGGGGGCCCCAGTTCTTC
CATQGGRGPQFF